The rows below give T cell receptor beta chains drawn from one sample of a study of blood T cell repertoires in COVID-19. Data came from immunoSEQ multiplex PCR; TCRdb stores just in-frame clones and leaves some out. In the table there are about 370,000 clones, about 89% of which are singletons. The specimen was peripheral blood. These TCRs come from a woman younger than 45 with COVID-19, enrolled during active disease. Both conserved end residues are part of each CDR3. D genes are given only for firm matches. Clone size appears in some rows only: once, few, many, or a class for an expanded clone.

size,D,V,J,CDR3,DNA
.,.,TRBV27,TRBJ1-6,CASSLSLGAQSPLHF,TGTGCCAGCAGTTTATCGCTAGGGGCCCAATCACCCCTCCACTTT
.,.,TRBV6-4,TRBJ1-5,CASSAEGYSNQPQHF,TGTGCCAGCAGTGCGGAGGGCTATAGCAATCAGCCCCAGCATTTT
once,.,TRBV3-1/TRBV3-2,TRBJ1-6,CASSPDSPYNSPLHF,TGTGCCAGCAGCCCCGACAGTCCCTATAATTCACCCCTCCACTTT
.,.,TRBV5-1,TRBJ1-3,CASSLGGTGNTIYF,TGCGCCAGCAGCTTGGGAGGGACTGGAAACACCATATATTTT
.,.,TRBV2,TRBJ2-1,CASWRLDEQFF,TGTGCCAGCTGGCGACTCGATGAGCAGTTCTTC
.,.,TRBV6-4,TRBJ1-4,CASSALASGRNEKLFF,TGTGCCAGCAGTGCACTCGCATCGGGGAGAAATGAAAAACTGTTTTTT
.,TRBD1,TRBV7-2,TRBJ1-1,CASSYRQSGPGGTEAFF,TGTGCCAGCAGCTACAGACAAAGTGGCCCAGGGGGAACTGAAGCTTTCTTT
.,TRBD1,TRBV10-3,TRBJ1-1,CAIRGTVVNTEAFF,TGTGCCATCAGGGGGACAGTTGTGAACACTGAAGCTTTCTTT
.,TRBD1,TRBV7-2,TRBJ1-5,CASSLGTGSNQPQHF,TGTGCCAGCAGCTTAGGGACAGGGAGCAATCAGCCCCAGCATTTT
.,TRBD1,TRBV28,TRBJ2-2,CASSLRQGATNTGELFF,TGTGCCAGCAGCCTACGACAGGGGGCAACGAACACCGGGGAGCTGTTTTTT